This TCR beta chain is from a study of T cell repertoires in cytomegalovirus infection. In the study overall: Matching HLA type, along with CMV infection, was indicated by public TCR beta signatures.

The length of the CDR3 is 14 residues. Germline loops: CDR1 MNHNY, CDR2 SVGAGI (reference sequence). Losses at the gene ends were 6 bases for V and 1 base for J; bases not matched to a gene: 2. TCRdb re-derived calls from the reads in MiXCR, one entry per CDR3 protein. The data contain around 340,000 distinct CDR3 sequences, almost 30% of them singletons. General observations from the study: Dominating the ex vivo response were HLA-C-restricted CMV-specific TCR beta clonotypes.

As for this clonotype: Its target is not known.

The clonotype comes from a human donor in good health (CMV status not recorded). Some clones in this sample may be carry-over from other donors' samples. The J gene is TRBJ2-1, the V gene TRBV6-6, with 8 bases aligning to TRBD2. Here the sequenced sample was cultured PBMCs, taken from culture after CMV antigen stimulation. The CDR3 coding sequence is TGTGCCAGCAGGCGGGAGGTGTCCTACAATGAGCAGTTCTTC. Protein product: CASRREVSYNEQFF.